This T cell receptor (beta chain) appears in the sequencing data of a study of cytomegalovirus exposure and HLA in healthy donors. As for the study in general: Of a few hundred genotyped donors, more than 75% clustered with self-reported Caucasian donors. Whole-study findings and limits: Later analysis identified 16,000 or so TCR beta sequences associated with HLA alleles, using a false discovery rate threshold of 0.05. A missense DCLRE1C variant was associated with V- and J-gene trimming of TCR beta chains in a later analysis, and an independent cohort replicated the association.

In the PCR, 60 Vbeta and 13 Jbeta primers were used. The method was immunoSEQ multiplex PCR; TCRdb's version includes in-frame clones alone and lacks a portion of them. The sample has under 150,000 clones, around 9.6% seen once. This clone was observed a handful of times. Antigen unknown. The material sequenced was PBMCs. This sequence was found in a male donor in good health and CMV-seronegative.

The CDR3 bases are TGCGCCAGTCTGCCGGGACAGCTGAACACCGGGGAGCTGTTTTTT. It codes for CASLPGQLNTGELFF. The chain joins TRBV5-1 to TRBJ2-2; 7 nucleotides agree with TRBD1. V shed 8 bases and J 1 base; nucleotides not matched to a gene: 8. In germline, CDR1 is SGHRS, CDR2 YFSETQ. The CDR3 spans 15 residues.